The 29 T cell receptor beta chains below come from one sample, sequenced in a study of CD8 T cells in ankylosing spondylitis. One entry per CDR3 protein, called by TCRdb with MiXCR from the 5' RACE reads. The sample contains 210,000 or so distinct CDR3 sequences, 20% to 30% of which appear only once. The sequenced sample was blood, either unsorted or a sorted T cell fraction (not recorded which). The receptors were sampled from a male donor with ankylosing spondylitis or in good health (not recorded which).

Many counts were recorded for this clonotype. V usage is TRBV29-1 and J usage is TRBJ1-4; 10 bases fit TRBD1. The CDR3 has 13 amino acids. Germline trimming cut 7 bases from V and 6 bases from J; bases unmatched to any gene: 5. CDR1 and CDR2 (germline): SQVTM, ANQGSEA. CDR3 in amino acids: CSAWTGGDEKLFF. The CDR3 region has the DNA TGCAGCGCTTGGACAGGGGGAGATGAAAAACTGTTTTTT. Drawing the rest from reference TRBV29-1 and TRBJ1-4, the complete variable domain is SAVISQKPSRDICQRGTSLTIQCQVDSQVTMMFWYRQQPGQSLTLIATANQGSEATYESGFVIDKFPISRPNLTFSTLTVSNMSPEDSSIYLCSAWTGGDEKLFFGSGTQLSVL.

This clonotype occurred once. The J gene is TRBJ2-1, the V gene TRBV20-1, with 10 bases that match TRBD1. CDR1 is DFQATT and CDR2 is SNEGSKA in the germline V gene (reference sequence). The V gene end was trimmed by 3 bases and the J gene end by 0 bases; junction bases not matched to a gene: 11. The CDR3 is made up of 18 amino acids. This chain's CDR3 is CSASPDRGVLGSYNEQFF. CDR3 coding DNA: TGCAGTGCTAGTCCGGACAGGGGGGTTTTAGGCTCCTACAATGAGCAGTTCTTC.

This clonotype was counted many times. The J gene is TRBJ2-3, the V gene TRBV7-2; D is unresolved. The CDR3 is made up of 11 amino acids. Between the trimmed V and J ends, which lost 2 bases and 5 bases, there was a span of 2 bases. Germline V gene sequence: CDR1 SGHTA, CDR2 FQGNSA. This CDR3 reads CASSLLDTQYF. The CDR3 DNA reads TGTGCCAGCAGCTTATTAGATACGCAGTATTTT.

This clonotype was observed many times. CDR3 nucleotide sequence: TGTGCCAGCAGTGTATGGCCCGGGACAGGGAGGTACGAGCAGTACTTC. Translated, it gives CASSVWPGTGRYEQYF. The rearrangement uses TRBV27 and TRBJ2-7; 9 bases line up with TRBD1. After removal of 5 bases from V and 4 bases from J, the junction contained 12 bases not matched to a gene. The germline gives CDR1 MNHEY, CDR2 SMNVEV (reference sequence). CDR3 length: 16 amino acids.

J is TRBJ1-2 and V is TRBV5-1; 8 bases match TRBD1. The V and J ends lost 3 bases and 4 bases, in that order; junction bases with no gene match: 5. The CDR3 runs 14 residues. Germline V CDR1 and CDR2: SGHRS, YFSETQ. The CDR3 bases are TGCGCCAGCAGCTGGCGGACAGGGTCCTATGGCTACACCTTC. It yields the protein CASSWRTGSYGYTF.

Only a few counts were recorded for this clonotype. The chain couples TRBV7-9 to TRBJ2-1; D unclear. Trimming pared 7 bases from V and 1 base from J, leaving 14 bases between. Germline V lookup: CDR1 SEHNR, CDR2 FQNEAQ (reference sequence). The CDR3 extends over 15 amino acids. CDR3 region: CASTKTDGSYNEQFF. CDR3 DNA sequence: TGTGCCAGCACCAAGACGGATGGGTCCTACAATGAGCAGTTCTTC.

Ten or more counts support this clonotype. V usage is TRBV4-1 and J usage is TRBJ2-7; 10 bases agree with TRBD1. CDR1 and CDR2 (germline): MGHRA, YSYEKL. The junction had 8 bases not matched to a gene; V was cut back by 5 bases and J by 4 bases. The CDR3 runs to 15 residues. CDR3 in amino acids: CASSYDRGRGYEQYF. CDR3 DNA: TGCGCCAGCAGCTACGACAGGGGGCGGGGGTACGAGCAGTACTTC.

This clonotype was found once. The chain recombines TRBV18 with TRBJ2-1, with 14 positions matching TRBD2. The ends lost 1 base at V and 10 bases at J; junction bases unmatched: 6. This CDR3 region has 16 residues. Germline loops: CDR1 KGHSH, CDR2 LQKENI. In DNA form, the CDR3 reads TGTGCCAGCTCACCACGGGGGACTAGCGGGAGTGGCGAGCAGTTCTTC. Protein: CASSPRGTSGSGEQFF. Full variable domain (rest looked up from reference TRBV18 and TRBJ2-1): NAGVMQNPRHLVRRRGQEARLRCSPMKGHSHVYWYRQLPEEGLKFMVYLQKENIIDESGMPKERFSAEFPKEGPSILRIQQVVRGDSAAYFCASSPRGTSGSGEQFFGPGTRLTVL.

The CDR3: CASSKGGPVDGYTF. Here the CDR3 DNA reads TGTGCCAGCAGCAAGGGAGGACCAGTTGATGGCTACACCTTC. The V and J genes are TRBV9 and TRBJ1-2, with D hard to call. CDR3 length: 14 amino acids. V lost 4 bases and J 6 bases, leaving 16 bases between the germline ends. CDR1 and CDR2 (germline): SGDLS, YYNGEE.

This clonotype has a count of ten or more. One end of the junction does not line up with germline, which may come from a read error. The chain combines TRBV10-3 with TRBJ2-3; 8 bases map to TRBD2. Germline V gene data show CDR1 as ENHRY and CDR2 as SYGVKD. This CDR3 is 13 amino acids long. The CDR3 DNA reads TGTGCCATCAGCCGGACTAGCACGGATACGCAGTATTTT. This encodes CAISRTSTDTQYF.

This clonotype was seen repeatedly, ten times or more. The rearrangement joins TRBV20-1 to TRBJ1-6; D is unresolved. V was pared by 0 bases and J by 4 bases, with 4 bases between. CDR3 length equals 13 residues. Germline loops: CDR1 DFQATT, CDR2 SNEGSKA (reference sequence). The CDR3 loop reads CSAREGYNSPLHF. The CDR3 nucleotides read TGCAGTGCTAGAGAGGGTTATAATTCACCCCTCCACTTT.

The CDR3 is CASSPTLAGGPDEQFF. The CDR3 nucleotides are TGTGCCAGCAGTCCCACCCTAGCGGGAGGGCCTGATGAGCAGTTCTTC. The chain is built from TRBV12-3 or TRBV12-4 and TRBJ2-1, with TRBD2 identical over 12 bases. The CDR3 contains 16 residues. The V segment lost 5 bases and the J segment 8 bases; nucleotides outside the gene matches: 10.

This clonotype was detected only a few times. This chain uses TRBV4-1 with TRBJ1-2, with 7 bases identical to TRBD1. CDR3 length: 15 residues. CDR1 and CDR2 (germline): MGHRA, YSYEKL. With 2 bases clipped from V and 8 bases from J, the junction kept 11 bases outside the gene matches. This CDR3 is CASSQLGQDLGGYTF. In DNA form, the CDR3 reads TGCGCCAGCAGCCAATTAGGACAGGACCTAGGAGGCTACACCTTC.

The table lists this clonotype with many counts. V usage is TRBV11-2 and J usage is TRBJ2-5; tentative D call: TRBD2 (7 bases). V dropped 5 bases and J dropped 6 bases, with 19 bases sitting between them. This CDR3 region has 15 residues. In germline, CDR1 is SGHAT, CDR2 FQNNGV. In nucleotides, the CDR3 is TGTGCCAGCAGCCCGACGGGGGGCAGTCCCAAGACCCAGTACTTC. This sequence encodes CASSPTGGSPKTQYF.

CDR3 amino acids: CASRRQGYNTEAFF. DNA of the CDR3: TGTGCCAGCAGACGCCAGGGGTACAACACTGAAGCTTTCTTT. The chain has TRBV3-1 and TRBJ1-1; D might be TRBD1 (6 bases). Trimming took 6 bases from V and 2 from J, leaving 13 bases between them. Looked up from germline, CDR1 is LGHDT and CDR2 is YNNKEL (reference sequence). This CDR3 is 14 amino acids long. Looking up the rest from reference TRBV3-1 and TRBJ1-1 gives the full variable domain: DTAVSQTPKYLVTQMGNDKSIKCEQNLGHDTMYWYKQDSKKFLKIMFSYNNKELIINETVPNRFSPKSPDKAHLNLHINSLELGDSAVYFCASRRQGYNTEAFFGQGTRLTVV.

This clonotype was picked up many times. V gene TRBV20-1 combines with J gene TRBJ2-5; 8 nucleotides line up with TRBD2. The CDR3 has 14 residues. The germline CDR1 and CDR2 sequences are DFQATT and SNEGSKA (reference sequence). The V segment lost 7 bases and the J segment 3 bases; nucleotides outside the gene matches: 10. The CDR3 DNA reads as TGCAGTGACAGACGTCAAGCGGGGGAAGAGACCCAGTACTTC. Residues: CSDRRQAGEETQYF.

This chain uses TRBV20-1 with TRBJ2-2; 8 nucleotides line up with TRBD1. Looked up from germline, CDR1 is DFQATT and CDR2 is SNEGSKA (reference sequence). The CDR3 runs 14 residues. J was trimmed by 1 base and V by 5 bases; bases with no gene match: 3. The CDR3, as DNA: TGCAGTGCTCCCGGGACAGGGAACACCGGGGAGCTGTTTTTT. Translating it yields CSAPGTGNTGELFF.

This chain links TRBV7-9 with TRBJ1-1; D gene ambiguous. CDR1 is SEHNR, CDR2 FQNEAQ, per germline (reference sequence). The CDR3 extends over 15 amino acids. V was pared by 5 bases and J by 3 bases, with 16 bases between. CDR3 sequence: CASSLHVPEDTEAFF. In nucleotides, the CDR3 is TGTGCCAGCAGCCTCCACGTACCAGAGGACACTGAAGCTTTCTTT.

Ten or more counts support this clonotype. This chain uses TRBV12-3 or TRBV12-4 with TRBJ1-1; D is undetermined. This CDR3 contains 14 residues. Between the trimmed V and J ends, which lost 1 base and 0 bases, there was a span of 6 bases. The DNA for the CDR3 is TGTGCCAGCAGTTTAGGGGGTATGAACACTGAAGCTTTCTTT. Translation gives CASSLGGMNTEAFF.

This clonotype came up many times. V gene TRBV5-1 combines with J gene TRBJ2-1; D is unclear. Trimming cost V 3 bases and J 6 bases, with 7 bases left between them. This CDR3 contains 12 residues. CDR1 and CDR2 (germline): SGHRS, YFSETQ. CDR3 DNA: TGCGCCAGCAGCTCCGAGAGCAATGAGCAGTTCTTC. This encodes CASSSESNEQFF.

This clonotype came up many times. The chain's CDR3 is CASSLDQRHGNTGELFF. In DNA, the CDR3 is TGCGCCAGCAGCCTCGACCAAAGACATGGGAACACCGGGGAGCTGTTTTTT. The chain combines TRBV5-1 with TRBJ2-2, with D hard to call. The CDR3 is 17 residues long. The germline V gene encodes CDR1 SGHRS and CDR2 YFSETQ. V lost 4 bases, J lost 1 base, and 17 bases lay in between. Complete variable domain (other parts from reference TRBV5-1 and TRBJ2-2): KAGVTQTPRYLIKTRGQQVTLSCSPISGHRSVSWYQQTPGQGLQFLFEYFSETQRNKGNFPGRFSGRQFSNSRSEMNVSTLELGDSALYLCASSLDQRHGNTGELFFGEGSRLTVL.

There are many counts of this clonotype. The chain is built from TRBV12-3 or TRBV12-4 and TRBJ2-2, with 8 bases lining up with TRBD1. The ends lost 6 bases at V and 5 bases at J; junction bases unmatched: 8. This CDR3 has 15 amino acids. The CDR3 coding sequence is TGTGCCAGCAGCCCAACAGGGGGAATAACCGGGGAGCTGTTTTTT. It translates to CASSPTGGITGELFF.

At least ten counts were recorded for this clonotype. This chain connects TRBV6-1 to TRBJ2-7; D is undetermined. V lost 6 bases, J lost 0 bases, and 9 bases lay in between. CDR3 length: 13 residues. Looked up from germline, CDR1 is MNHNS and CDR2 is SASEGT. CDR3 nucleotides: TGTGCCAGCAGCCGCAGAAGCTCCTACGAGCAGTACTTC. Translation gives CASSRRSSYEQYF.

A few counts support this clonotype. This chain connects TRBV7-3 to TRBJ2-1, with TRBD2 matching over 11 bases. Germline lookup yields CDR1 SGHTA and CDR2 FQGTGA. CDR3 length equals 17 residues. Germline trimming cut 0 bases from V and 9 bases from J; bases unmatched to any gene: 10. CDR3 DNA sequence: TGTGCCAGCAGCTTAACGCCGAGTAGCGGGAGGGCCGCTGAGCAGTTCTTC. Translated, it gives CASSLTPSSGRAAEQFF. Variable domain in full (rest from reference TRBV7-3 and TRBJ2-1): GAGVSQTPSNKVTEKGKYVELRCDPISGHTALYWYRQSLGQGPEFLIYFQGTGAADDSGLPNDRFFAVRPEGSVSTLKIQRTERGDSAVYLCASSLTPSSGRAAEQFFGPGTRLTVL.

This clonotype has at least ten counts. This chain connects TRBV18 to TRBJ2-1; a possible D gene is TRBD2 (5 bases). CDR1 is KGHSH, CDR2 LQKENI, per germline. The CDR3 spans 13 residues. Trimming pared 1 base from V and 8 bases from J, leaving 9 bases between. For the CDR3, the DNA is TGTGCCAGCTCACCACATTGGGGAGATGAGCAGTTCTTC. It encodes CASSPHWGDEQFF.

The chain combines TRBV7-2 with TRBJ2-1; no firm D call. The CDR3 runs 13 residues. Germline assignment: CDR1 SGHTA and CDR2 FQGNSA. Trimming cost V 5 bases and J 10 bases, with 15 bases left between them. The CDR3 nucleotides read TGTGCCAGCAGCCGCGCCTCGCAGAGAGAGCAGTTCTTC. As protein: CASSRASQREQFF.

There are many counts of this clonotype. The rearrangement links TRBV20-1 to TRBJ2-2; 12 nucleotides match TRBD2. The CDR3 spans 17 residues. Per the germline V gene, CDR1 is DFQATT and CDR2 is SNEGSKA (reference sequence). The V segment lost 0 bases and the J segment 4 bases; nucleotides outside the gene matches: 6. The CDR3 loop is CSARDASGRAATGELFF. DNA for the CDR3: TGCAGTGCTAGAGATGCTAGCGGGAGGGCCGCCACCGGGGAGCTGTTTTTT.

This clonotype was seen only once. A much larger clone differs by one base, so this may be a read error. The chain combines TRBV21-1 with TRBJ1-1. TRBV21-1 is labeled a pseudogene. This CDR3 is built from 18 residues. In DNA form, the CDR3 reads TGTTCCAGCAGCAAAGTAACGACGGAACTGCGAATGAACACTGAAGCTTTCTTT. This codes for CSSSKVTTELRMNTEAFF.

This clonotype has ten or more counts. The chain couples TRBV5-1 to TRBJ2-1, with no clear D. Germline CDR1 reads SGHRS; CDR2 reads YFSETQ. V lost 4 bases and J 10 bases, leaving 15 bases between the germline ends. The CDR3 sequence is 13 residues long. In DNA, the CDR3 is TGCGCCAGCAGCGGGCTTAGGTCTCGGGAGCAGTTCTTC. Its translation: CASSGLRSREQFF.